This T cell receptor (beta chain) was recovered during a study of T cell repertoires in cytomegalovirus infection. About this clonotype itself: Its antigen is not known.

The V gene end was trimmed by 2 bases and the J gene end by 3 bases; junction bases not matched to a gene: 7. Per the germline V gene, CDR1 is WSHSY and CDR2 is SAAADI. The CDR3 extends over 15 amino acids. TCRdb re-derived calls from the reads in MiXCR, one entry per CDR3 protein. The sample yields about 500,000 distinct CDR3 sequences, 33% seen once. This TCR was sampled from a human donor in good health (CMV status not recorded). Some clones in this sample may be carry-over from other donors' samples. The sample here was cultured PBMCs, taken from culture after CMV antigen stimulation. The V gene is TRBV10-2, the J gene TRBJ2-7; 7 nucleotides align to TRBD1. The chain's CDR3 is CASSENRGLSYEQYF. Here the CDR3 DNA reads TGCGCCAGCAGTGAGAATAGGGGGCTGAGCTACGAGCAGTACTTC.